This section outlines one TCR beta chain sequence together with its context. These data come from a study of blood T cell repertoires in COVID-19. Study details: Whether acute or convalescent, the COVID-19 samples came from the United States, Italy and Spain. PBMCs, B-cell-depleted T cells, or T cells were the source of the cDNA or gDNA that made up the material.

The CDR3 has 14 residues. In germline, CDR1 is KGHSH, CDR2 LQKENI. J lost 7 bases, V lost 4 bases, and 6 bases had no gene match. Original methodology: Scientists estimated how many nucleated cells there were by amplifying reference gene primers. Repertoires were generated with immunoSEQ multiplex PCR, while TCRdb's copy carries only in-frame clones and drops some. From that table come the V and J calls and clone size; the DNA was used to work out D and trimming. The table shows about 240,000 clones, with about 88% occurring only once. Sequenced input: peripheral blood. The genes are TRBV18 and TRBJ1-5; 8 positions agree with TRBD1. This clonotype was sampled from a woman in her seventies with active or convalescent COVID-19. The CDR3 loop reads CASSLTDRAQPQHF. DNA for the CDR3: TGTGCCAGCTCACTAACGGACAGGGCCCAGCCCCAGCATTTT.